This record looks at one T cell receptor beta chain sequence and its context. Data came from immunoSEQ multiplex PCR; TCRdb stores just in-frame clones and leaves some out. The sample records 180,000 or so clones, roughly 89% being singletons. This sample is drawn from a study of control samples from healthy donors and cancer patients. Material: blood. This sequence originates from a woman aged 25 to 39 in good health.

The CDR3 sequence is CASSYIGLANTGELFF. The CDR3 region has the DNA TGTGCCAGCAGTTACATAGGACTAGCGAACACCGGGGAGCTGTTTTTT. The rearrangement joins TRBV6-2 or TRBV6-3 to TRBJ2-2; 7 nucleotides agree with TRBD2. V lost 2 bases, J lost 0 bases, and 3 bases stayed unmatched. The germline V gene encodes CDR1 MNHEY and CDR2 SVGEGT. This CDR3 contains 16 residues.